A selection of T cell receptor beta chains follows, all from one sample in a study of cytomegalovirus exposure and HLA in healthy donors. Profiled with immunoSEQ multiplex PCR; TCRdb holds only in-frame clones, not every one. The table has 150,000 to 200,000 clones, around 80% seen once. The specimen was PBMCs. The source is a woman in her 40s in good health and CMV-seropositive. Both conserved end residues are part of each CDR3. A D gene is named only where the DNA matches it firmly. Where a row states a size, it is once, few, many or the class of an expanded clone; other rows omit it.

CDR3 length	D gene	clone size	V gene	J gene	CDR3 protein	CDR3 DNA
13	NA	NA	TRBV19	TRBJ1-2	CASSIQGGYGYTF	TGTGCCAGTAGTATCCAAGGAGGCTATGGCTACACCTTC
10	TRBD1	NA	TRBV30	TRBJ1-1	CAWGQGEAFF	TGTGCCTGGGGACAGGGGGAAGCTTTCTTT
17	TRBD1	NA	TRBV27	TRBJ1-1	CASSPVGLGQRNTEAFF	TGTGCCAGCAGTCCGGTTGGCCTGGGACAGAGGAACACTGAAGCTTTCTTT
11	NA	once	TRBV20-1	TRBJ2-7	CSAERGSEQYF	TGCAGTGCCGAAAGGGGTTCCGAGCAGTACTTC
14	TRBD1	NA	TRBV27	TRBJ1-4	CASRAGTGEEKLFF	TGTGCCAGTAGAGCCGGGACAGGGGAGGAAAAACTGTTTTTT
16	NA	NA	TRBV11-2	TRBJ1-2	CASSSRLQGLSYGYTF	TGTGCCAGCAGCTCCCGACTACAGGGACTAAGCTATGGCTACACCTTC
16	NA	NA	TRBV18	TRBJ1-1	CASSPGGITRNTEAFF	TGTGCCAGCTCACCGGGGGGAATCACCCGGAACACTGAAGCTTTCTTT
13	TRBD1	NA	TRBV30	TRBJ1-2	CAWRGQGGYGYTF	TGTGCCTGGAGGGGACAGGGTGGCTATGGCTACACCTTC
14	NA	NA	TRBV5-1	TRBJ1-1	CASSEGLKGTEAFF	TGCGCCAGCAGCGAGGGCTTAAAAGGCACTGAAGCTTTCTTT
15	NA	NA	TRBV6-7	TRBJ1-1	CASSRGLRGDTEAFF	TGTGCCAGCAGTCGCGGGTTACGGGGGGACACTGAAGCTTTCTTT
16	TRBD1	few	TRBV9	TRBJ1-2	CASSVTPDGQGYGYTF	TGTGCCAGCAGCGTGACGCCTGACGGACAGGGGTATGGCTACACCTTC
13	NA	once	TRBV5-6	TRBJ1-1	CASSLWAGPEAFF	TGTGCCAGCAGCTTGTGGGCAGGGCCTGAAGCTTTCTTT
14	TRBD1	few	TRBV4-3	TRBJ1-1	CASSQEQGGTEAFF	TGCGCCAGCAGCCAGGAACAGGGGGGCACTGAAGCTTTCTTT
17	NA	NA	TRBV6-1	TRBJ1-2	CASSEQLGLTYGPGYTF	TGTGCCAGCAGTGAACAACTAGGACTTACGTACGGCCCTGGCTACACCTTC
16	TRBD1	NA	TRBV5-1	TRBJ1-1	CASSRGTGVLDTEAFF	TGCGCCAGCAGCCGAGGGACAGGGGTTCTCGACACTGAAGCTTTCTTT
15	TRBD2	NA	TRBV5-4	TRBJ2-3	CASSFAGGEADTQYF	TGTGCCAGCAGCTTCGCCGGGGGGGAGGCAGATACGCAGTATTTT
13	NA	NA	TRBV19	TRBJ2-2	CASSISGSGELFF	TGTGCCAGTAGTATATCCGGTTCCGGGGAGCTGTTTTTT
15	NA	NA	TRBV5-1	TRBJ1-2	CASSPKTARDYGYTF	TGCGCCAGCAGCCCCAAGACAGCTCGGGACTATGGCTACACCTTC
14	NA	NA	TRBV4-1	TRBJ1-1	CASSLGGSMTEAFF	TGCGCCAGCAGCCTTGGAGGTAGCATGACTGAAGCTTTCTTT
15	NA	NA	TRBV5-1	TRBJ2-1	CASSLGQGLSNEQFF	TGCGCCAGCAGCTTGGGGCAGGGATTAAGCAATGAGCAGTTCTTC
17	TRBD1	NA	TRBV5-4	TRBJ2-3	CASSLPDRGWGTDTQYF	TGTGCCAGCAGCTTGCCGGACAGGGGTTGGGGCACAGATACGCAGTATTTT
15	NA	NA	TRBV6-6	TRBJ1-2	CASSKNEGGAYGYTF	TGTGCCAGCAGTAAAAATGAGGGAGGGGCCTATGGCTACACCTTC
13	TRBD1	NA	TRBV13	TRBJ1-2	CASSIWTGVGYTF	TGTGCCAGCAGCATATGGACAGGGGTTGGCTACACCTTC
13	NA	NA	TRBV19	TRBJ1-5	CASSITRGQPQHF	TGTGCCAGTAGTATTACGCGGGGGCAGCCCCAGCATTTT
13	NA	few	TRBV6-1	TRBJ1-2	CASSEAGRAGYTF	TGTGCCAGCAGTGAAGCAGGCAGGGCTGGCTACACCTTC
16	TRBD2	once	TRBV6-1	TRBJ2-7	CASSDLGLAGNYEQYF	TGTGCCAGCAGTGACCTAGGACTAGCCGGTAACTACGAGCAGTACTTC
17	TRBD2	NA	TRBV18	TRBJ2-1	CASSKTSGGTRGGEQFF	TGTGCCAGCTCAAAGACTAGCGGGGGGACTCGCGGTGGGGAGCAGTTCTTC
13	NA	NA	TRBV30	TRBJ1-1	CAWSGRINTEAFF	TGTGCCTGGAGTGGGCGGATCAACACTGAAGCTTTCTTT
15	TRBD2	NA	TRBV7-3	TRBJ2-1	CASSPSGSSYNEQFF	TGTGCCAGCAGCCCCAGCGGGAGCTCCTACAATGAGCAGTTCTTC
14	TRBD1	NA	TRBV5-1	TRBJ1-4	CASSLGGVEEKLFF	TGCGCCAGCAGCTTAGGGGGCGTCGAAGAAAAACTGTTTTTT
15	TRBD1	few	TRBV7-3	TRBJ2-1	CASSYRTGGFNEQFF	TGTGCCAGCAGCTACCGGACAGGGGGATTCAATGAGCAGTTCTTC
15	TRBD1	NA	TRBV5-6	TRBJ2-5	CASSFSGQGQETQYF	TGTGCCAGCAGCTTCTCGGGACAGGGCCAAGAGACCCAGTACTTC
12	NA	NA	TRBV6-5	TRBJ1-1	CASSYSGGGAFF	TGTGCCAGCAGTTACTCGGGGGGGGGAGCTTTCTTT
16	NA	NA	TRBV7-8	TRBJ1-1	CASSLGGGQGNTEAFF	TGTGCCAGCAGCTTAGGGGGGGGGCAGGGCAACACTGAAGCTTTCTTT
15	NA	NA	TRBV6-5	TRBJ1-2	CASSYQTTGGFGYTF	TGTGCCAGCAGTTACCAAACGACGGGGGGCTTTGGCTACACCTTC
14	NA	NA	TRBV5-4	TRBJ2-1	CASSRTGGHNEQFF	TGTGCCAGCAGCCGAACCGGGGGGCACAATGAGCAGTTCTTC
15	NA	NA	TRBV25-1	TRBJ1-2	CASSPVLGGNYGYTF	TGTGCCAGCAGTCCGGTGTTGGGAGGAAACTATGGCTACACCTTC